These 17 T cell receptor beta chains were sequenced from one sample in a study of Graves' ophthalmopathy and Graves' hyperthyroidism (dated by TCRdb to the late 2010s). The instrument was an Illumina HiSeq 2000. For repertoire sequencing, TCR beta CDR3 regions were amplified from RNA transcripts. A first-round RT-PCR used HTBI primers with the Qiagen OneStep RT-PCR kit, followed by a second-round multiplex PCR, size selection and purification. TCRdb redid the processing of the public reads, applying fastp at Q25 and MiXCR, and retained in-frame beta chains. When rows share a CDR3 protein, they turn into one entry using the most common DNA and genes. Here the sample has hundreds of thousands of distinct CDR3 sequences; 35% to 50% occur a single time. The ten largest clones take up roughly 3.5% of the sample. Sequenced material: peripheral blood. Receptors were obtained from an adult man with Graves' ophthalmopathy.

This rearrangement joins TRBV4-1 to TRBJ2-3; D tentatively fits TRBD1 or TRBD2 (5 bases each). Deletions cut 1 base from V and 0 bases from J, with 11 bases between. The CDR3 consists of 16 residues. Germline CDR1 and CDR2: MGHRA and YSYEKL. CDR3 protein: CASSQVTGLSTDTQYF. The CDR3 DNA sequence: TGCGCCAGCAGCCAAGTAACAGGACTTAGCACAGATACGCAGTATTTT.

For this clonotype: This CDR3 fails to terminate in the conserved phenylalanine or tryptophan, so it likely reflects a read error. It is unclear where the CDR3 begins or ends on the DNA, so no DNA is shown, and the CDR3 is as TCRdb lists it. The chain links TRBV10-3 to TRBJ1-2. The CDR3 spans 11 amino acids, including both terminal residues. CDR1 ENHRY and CDR2 SYGVKD come from the germline V gene. CDR3 sequence: CAISESGVTIR.

Of note for this clonotype: This sequence may be a read error, since a much larger clone differs from it by one base. The chain has TRBV10-3 and TRBJ1-6; TRBD1 matches at 9 bases. Unmatched junction bases numbered 6, after V lost 6 bases and J lost 9 bases. The CDR3 totals 14 residues. Germline CDR1 is ENHRY and CDR2 is SYGVKD. The CDR3 loop is CAIRWDRDGSPLHF. The CDR3 DNA reads TGTGCCATCAGATGGGACAGGGACGGTTCACCCCTCCACTTT.

This clonotype appeared many times. V is TRBV20-1 and J is TRBJ2-7, with 8 bases identical to TRBD2. The V and J ends lost 1 base and 4 bases, in that order; junction bases with no gene match: 3. Per the germline V gene, CDR1 is DFQATT and CDR2 is SNEGSKA (reference sequence). The CDR3 has 13 amino acids. Here the CDR3 DNA reads TGCAGTGCTAGAGCTCGGGAGGGGTACGAGCAGTACTTC. Translating gives CSARAREGYEQYF.

The chain recombines TRBV24-1 with TRBJ2-2; tentatively, D is TRBD2 (5 bases). CDR1 KGHDR and CDR2 SFDVKD come from the germline V gene. The germline V and J ends were trimmed by 4 bases and 11 bases, with 16 bases remaining between them. CDR3 length: 14 amino acids. The CDR3 region is CATSENSWAGELFF. The CDR3 DNA follows: TGTGCCACCAGTGAAAATTCGTGGGCGGGCGAGCTGTTTTTT.

The J gene is TRBJ1-5, the V gene TRBV12-3 or TRBV12-4, with no clear D. V was pared by 1 base and J by 4 bases, with 11 bases between. The CDR3 extends over 15 amino acids. The CDR3 loop reads CASSLGQLSNQPQHF. Here the CDR3 DNA reads TGTGCCAGCAGTTTAGGGCAGCTTTCAAATCAGCCCCAGCATTTT.

In this sample, this clonotype turned up many times. This chain links TRBV20-1 with TRBJ1-1; D gene unclear. Germline CDR1 and CDR2: DFQATT and SNEGSKA (reference sequence). V lost 6 bases and J lost 2, with 7 bases in between. The CDR3 consists of 11 residues. The DNA for the CDR3 is TGCAGTGCCTCTAGAAACACTGAAGCTTTCTTT. Translated, it gives CSASRNTEAFF.

This clonotype was detected many times. Here the CDR3 DNA reads TGTGCCACCAGTGATTTTGGCAGCCAAGAGACCCAGTACTTC. Translated, it gives CATSDFGSQETQYF. The chain joins TRBV24-1 to TRBJ2-5, with D unclear. The germline gives CDR1 KGHDR, CDR2 SFDVKD. The CDR3 sequence is 14 residues long. With 1 base removed from V and 1 base from J, the gap between germline ends came to 6 bases.

This clonotype came up once. The rearrangement joins TRBV29-1 to TRBJ2-5, with 12 positions matching TRBD1. This CDR3 has 14 residues. Trimming took 4 bases from V and 11 from J; bases not matched to a gene: 11. Germline V lookup: CDR1 SQVTM, CDR2 ANQGSEA. CDR3 residues: CSVVPGQGAGEQYF. The CDR3 nucleotides are TGCAGCGTTGTACCGGGACAGGGGGCCGGGGAGCAGTACTTC.

V gene TRBV29-1 combines with J gene TRBJ2-5; possibly TRBD1 for D (5 bases). The CDR3 has 13 amino acids. CDR1 is SQVTM and CDR2 is ANQGSEA in the germline V gene. The germline V and J ends were trimmed by 0 bases and 7 bases, with 12 bases remaining between them. The CDR3: CSVEDGQEGTQYF. In DNA form, the CDR3 reads TGCAGCGTTGAAGATGGACAAGAAGGGACCCAGTACTTC.

The rearrangement links TRBV20-1 to TRBJ2-7; 8 positions match TRBD2. J gave up 2 bases and V 0 bases, and 6 bases lay outside the gene matches. CDR1 and CDR2 from the germline V gene are DFQATT and SNEGSKA (reference sequence). This CDR3 spans 15 amino acids. This chain's CDR3 is CSARDIAGPAYEQYF. As DNA, the CDR3 is TGCAGTGCTAGAGACATAGCGGGACCCGCCTACGAGCAGTACTTC.

This clonotype showed up many times. This chain uses TRBV10-2 with TRBJ1-1; D might be TRBD1 (6 bases). There are 13 residues in the CDR3. Deletions cut 2 bases from V and 5 bases from J, with 9 bases between. The germline CDR1 and CDR2 sequences are WSHSY and SAAADI. The CDR3 DNA is TGCGCCAGCAGTGAGAACAGGGCGACTGAAGCTTTCTTT. This translates into CASSENRATEAFF.

The chain has TRBV25-1 and TRBJ2-4; D remains unclear. V was trimmed by 5 bases and J by 4 bases, leaving 9 bases between them. Germline V gene sequence: CDR1 MGHDK, CDR2 SYGVNS. The CDR3 loop spans 13 amino acids. The CDR3 DNA reads as TGTGCCAGCAGTAACACCCCGAAAAACATTCAGTACTTC. Translation: CASSNTPKNIQYF.

The chain joins TRBV2 to TRBJ2-7, with 7 bases aligning to TRBD1. The CDR3 contains 13 residues. Per germline, CDR1 SNHLY and CDR2 FYNNEI. Germline trimming cut 9 bases from V and 2 bases from J; bases unmatched to any gene: 7. CDR3 sequence: CASGTDPAYEQYF. CDR3 coding DNA: TGTGCCAGTGGGACAGATCCCGCCTACGAGCAGTACTTC.

This clonotype was observed many times. This chain uses TRBV20-1 with TRBJ2-7, with D possibly matching TRBD1 (7 bases). The V end lost 6 bases, the J end lost 6 bases, and 18 bases lay between the germline ends. The CDR3 covers 13 residues. Germline lookup yields CDR1 DFQATT and CDR2 SNEGSKA (reference sequence). CDR3 in DNA: TGCAGTGCCCTCGACAGGGAGGTAACCGAGCAGTACTTC. It codes for CSALDREVTEQYF.

On this clonotype: The junction departs from the called germline gene at one end, perhaps through a read error. V gene TRBV9 combines with J gene TRBJ1-6; a weak D match, TRBD1 (5 bases). There are 14 residues in the CDR3. Germline V gene data show CDR1 as SGDLS and CDR2 as YYNGEE. CDR3 DNA: TGTGCCAGCAGCGTAGCATGGGGCGGGTCACCCCTCCAATTT. The encoded protein is CASSVAWGGSPLQF.

This chain connects TRBV6-6 to TRBJ2-2, with no clear D. The CDR3 loop spans 13 amino acids. Germline V gene lookup returns CDR1 MNHNY and CDR2 SVGAGI (reference sequence). V shed 8 bases and J shed 5 bases, with 12 bases lying between them. The CDR3 DNA is TGTGCCAGCTCAGGAAGGTTAACCGGGGAGCTGTTTTTT. Protein sequence: CASSGRLTGELFF.